This record looks at one T cell receptor beta chain sequence and its context. Between the trimmed V and J ends, which lost 6 bases and 0 bases, there was a span of 11 bases. This CDR3 has 15 amino acids. The germline CDR1 and CDR2 sequences are SNHLY and FYNNEI. These data originate in a study of blood T cell repertoires in COVID-19. Study-wide background: There were acute and convalescent COVID-19 samples, and they came from the United States, Italy and Spain. From T cells, B-cell-depleted T cells, or PBMCs came the material, which was cDNA or gDNA.

As processed by the authors: Nucleated cell counts were estimated from reference gene primer amplification. The assay was immunoSEQ multiplex PCR, and TCRdb's table has in-frame clones only and misses some. Clonal size and the V and J genes are those of that table, whereas D and trimming came from the DNA. This table holds hundreds of thousands of clones, around nine tenths found once. Sequenced sample: peripheral blood. The TCR originated in a man aged 40-50 years with acute or convalescent COVID-19. The rearrangement uses TRBV2 and TRBJ1-4; D is unclear. The CDR3 sequence: CASRQMVSTNEKLFF. The DNA of the CDR3 is TGTGCCAGCAGACAAATGGTGTCAACTAATGAAAAACTGTTTTTT.